Included here is one T cell receptor (beta chain) sequence, with context. The antigen remains unidentified. The junction had 4 bases not matched to a gene; V was cut back by 5 bases and J by 2 bases. Germline CDR1 SQVTM, CDR2 ANQGSEA. The CDR3 runs 15 residues. These data are taken from a study of shared clonotypes between healthy human individuals. Findings of the study overall: Expectations were that clonotype sharing among donors would be affected by sequencing depth. Limited genetic and exposure-history diversity came from having few donors.

Several immunoSEQ plates received, in even portions, the genomic DNA of each subset. Per the original methods: ImmunoSEQ supplied junction-only sequences lacking quality scores, so filtering was different. Libraries were prepared by immunoSEQ multiplex PCR; TCRdb keeps only in-frame clonotypes and omits some of them. For V, J and clone size, that table is used; D and trimming come from the DNA. The data show 400,000 to 550,000 clones, around 80% seen once. The TCR originated in a woman in her 40s in good health. Some clones in this sample may be carry-over from other donors' samples. The sequencing input was PBMCs. The chain combines TRBV29-1 with TRBJ2-1, with 12 bases that match TRBD2. Here the CDR3 reads CSVLTSGSPYNEQFF. Written as DNA, the CDR3 is TGCAGCGTTCTGACTAGCGGGAGCCCCTACAATGAGCAGTTCTTC.